This record concerns one TCR beta chain sequence. In its sample, this clone was seen once. No antigen is known for it. No base qualities exist here, and no much larger clone lies one base off it. This sample is part of a study of cytomegalovirus exposure and HLA in healthy donors (dated by TCRdb to 2016 to 2017). Study-wide context: The roughly 670 repertoires of the first cohort and the roughly 110 validation repertoires were produced on the same platform, according to a later analysis. High-throughput TCR immunosequencing, statistical association of individual TCRs with disease status, and machine learning were combined to predict cytomegalovirus infection status. The study aimed to test whether signatures of past pathogen exposure could be identified by cataloging public T cell receptors. Along with the approximately 600-subject first cohort, a separate validation cohort of over a hundred different subjects was used. The study at large found these results: Most TCR sequences were observed very rarely across donors, whereas some public TCRs were present in many individuals. The validation cohort had no HLA typing available for a later analysis, so co-occurrence within that cohort was assessed over all 120 or so repertoires. A few of the identified cytomegalovirus-associated TCR beta chains were confirmed in vitro to be specific for cytomegalovirus antigens. The study gave a list of some 150 TCR beta chains associated with cytomegalovirus. Of the cluster scores, roughly 95% were above 0 in a later analysis, which found that TCRs clustered in the first cohort also tended to co-occur in the roughly 130 validation repertoires. In both the original and validation cohorts, the classifier was reported to diagnose cytomegalovirus status with high specificity and sensitivity. The authors suggested that the approach could potentially be generalized to other disease states and immunological phenotypes.

The library relied on the immunoSEQ multiplex PCR assay. Under the source paper's analysis protocol: A statistical classification framework was developed to diagnose cytomegalovirus status using the catalog of TCR beta chain sequences. What TCRdb holds here is the immuneACCESS table cut down to in-frame rearrangements. Part of the clones is not present; checked against another copy, under half of the missing clones reflect an unresolved V gene, and the others are unexplained. V and J calls and clone size are given by that table; D and trimming were obtained from the DNA. Within this sample are 100,000 or so clones, with roughly nine tenths of them counted one time only. 4% of the sample rests with the top ten. Separate from the approximately 700-subject first cohort, the validation cohort of 95 to 150 subjects was the group to which the donors belonged. Its CDR3 holds 16 amino acids, cysteine through phenylalanine. Only the CDR3 region is kept as DNA, spanning 48 bases read in frame from base 1. CDR1 LNHNV and CDR2 YYDKDF are derived from the germline V gene (reference sequence). V is cut by 4 bases and J by 1 base, and the space between the germline ends is 16 bases.

Sequenced sample: PBMCs. Here the chain combines TRBV15 and TRBJ1-2; there is no confident call for the D gene. The receptor comes from a woman between 18 and 29 years old in good health and CMV-seropositive. The CDR3 has the sequence CATSTREEQFNYGYTF. The DNA reads as follows: TGTGCCACCAGCACCCGGGAAGAACAGTTTAACTATGGCTACACCTTC.